These 26 T cell receptor beta chains came from one sample sequenced in a study of memory CD4+ T cells and cytomegalovirus serostatus. TCRdb's table, derived via immunoSEQ multiplex PCR, lists solely in-frame clones and lacks some. This sample has just under 95,000 clones, with approximately 80% found just once. Single viable CD3+CD4+CD8-CD45RO+ cells were sorted as the memory CD4+ T cells. Specimen: memory CD4+ T cells from blood. These receptors were taken from an adult in good health and CMV-seropositive.

The rearrangement joins TRBV7-9 to TRBJ2-6; possibly TRBD1 for D (6 bases). Germline CDR1 and CDR2: SEHNR and FQNEAQ (reference sequence). V was trimmed by 6 bases and J by 0 bases, leaving 9 bases between them. The CDR3 extends over 15 amino acids. The CDR3 loop reads CASRPGVSGANVLTF. CDR3 DNA sequence: TGTGCCAGCAGACCAGGGGTCTCTGGGGCCAACGTCCTGACTTTC.

DNA of the CDR3: TGTGCCAGCACCAAAAGGGTAGCGGGAGTAGAGACCCAGTACTTC. Translating gives CASTKRVAGVETQYF. The chain is built from TRBV7-2 and TRBJ2-5; 9 positions agree with TRBD2. The ends lost 7 bases at V and 4 bases at J; junction bases unmatched: 10. CDR3 length: 15 residues. Germline values: CDR1 SGHTA, CDR2 FQGNSA.

There are many counts of this clone. DNA of the CDR3: TGTGCCAGCAGCCCGGGACTAGCGGGAGCCGTCAATGAGCAGTTCTTC. Its protein product is CASSPGLAGAVNEQFF. The chain carries TRBV5-8 and TRBJ2-1; 14 nucleotides agree with TRBD2. Germline V gene data show CDR1 as SGHTS and CDR2 as YDEGEE. Trimming took 4 bases from V and 6 from J; bases not matched to a gene: 6. CDR3 length equals 16 residues.

This sequence joins TRBV19 and TRBJ1-1; TRBD1 matches 10 bases. CDR3 length equals 15 residues. The trim removed 5 bases at V and 5 bases at J, leaving 8 bases unmatched. Germline-derived CDR1 and CDR2 are LNHDA and SQIVND (reference sequence). Written as DNA, the CDR3 is TGTGCCAGTAGTGGGGACAGGGGAGTTTGGACTGAAGCTTTCTTT. Translating gives CASSGDRGVWTEAFF.

The V gene is TRBV6-5, the J gene TRBJ1-2; D not resolved. V was trimmed by 2 bases and J by 4 bases, leaving 11 bases between them. The CDR3 sequence is 14 residues long. The germline V gene encodes CDR1 MNHEY and CDR2 SVGAGI. CDR3 sequence (DNA): TGTGCCAGCAGTTACGGGCCGGACGTCTATGGCTACACCTTC. Translated: CASSYGPDVYGYTF.

V is TRBV5-1 and J is TRBJ1-1, with D perhaps TRBD1 (6 bases). Germline-derived CDR1 and CDR2 are SGHRS and YFSETQ. The germline V and J ends were trimmed by 2 bases and 8 bases, with 19 bases remaining between them. This CDR3 comprises 15 residues. CDR3 sequence: CASSFTTGTLEEAFF. In nucleotides, the CDR3 is TGCGCCAGCAGCTTCACGACGGGGACACTTGAGGAAGCTTTCTTT.

This clone was seen a single time. The chain combines TRBV14 with TRBJ1-1; possible D gene TRBD1, 6 bases. V lost 4 bases, J lost 0 bases, and 15 bases lay in between. Germline CDR1 reads SGHDN; CDR2 reads FVKESK. The CDR3 runs 16 residues. The CDR3 coding sequence is TGTGCCAGCAGCCCCCAGACAGGAGCCATGAACACTGAAGCTTTCTTT. Its translation: CASSPQTGAMNTEAFF.

The chain combines TRBV10-3 with TRBJ1-1, with a tentative D call TRBD1 (6 bases). CDR3 length: 14 amino acids. The V and J ends lost 8 bases and 1 base respectively, with 14 bases between them. Germline values: CDR1 ENHRY, CDR2 SYGVKD. This CDR3 is CAIRNRDTNTEAFF. CDR3 DNA sequence: TGTGCCATCCGGAACAGGGACACGAACACTGAAGCTTTCTTT.

The J gene is TRBJ2-1, the V gene TRBV18, with 9 positions matching TRBD1. Unmatched junction bases numbered 12, after V lost 2 bases and J lost 7 bases. In germline, CDR1 is KGHSH, CDR2 LQKENI. CDR3 length: 17 amino acids. The DNA of the CDR3 is TGTGCCAGCTCACCAACAATCGGGACAGGGCAGATTAATGAGCAGTTCTTC. The encoded protein is CASSPTIGTGQINEQFF.

The gene calls are TRBV30 and TRBJ2-7; D may be TRBD1 (6 bases). Germline values: CDR1 GTSNPN, CDR2 SVGIG (reference sequence). This CDR3 is 13 amino acids long. Trimming took 4 bases from V and 7 from J, leaving 17 bases between them. This chain's CDR3 is CAWNIQGPGEQYF. As DNA, the CDR3 is TGTGCCTGGAACATACAGGGCCCAGGGGAGCAGTACTTC.

Points on this clone: This sample includes further DNA sequences coding for the same CDR3. This chain uses TRBV29-1 with TRBJ2-3; 12 bases are a match to TRBD2. This CDR3 is built from 16 residues. V lost 3 bases to trimming and J lost 2 bases; unmatched junction nucleotides: 6. Germline V CDR1 and CDR2: SQVTM, ANQGSEA. The CDR3 bases are TGCAGCGTTGAGAGACTAGCGGGAGCGAACACAGATACGCAGTATTTT. It specifies CSVERLAGANTDTQYF.

The chain links TRBV5-1 to TRBJ1-1, with D possibly matching TRBD1 (5 bases). Between the trimmed V and J ends, which lost 4 bases and 1 base, there was a span of 11 bases. The germline gives CDR1 SGHRS, CDR2 YFSETQ. The CDR3 is 14 residues long. As DNA, the CDR3 is TGCGCCAGCAGCGCTAGAACAGGGAACACTGAAGCTTTCTTT. Protein: CASSARTGNTEAFF. Complete variable domain (other parts from reference TRBV5-1 and TRBJ1-1): KAGVTQTPRYLIKTRGQQVTLSCSPISGHRSVSWYQQTPGQGLQFLFEYFSETQRNKGNFPGRFSGRQFSNSRSEMNVSTLELGDSALYLCASSARTGNTEAFFGQGTRLTVV.

The rearrangement links TRBV28 to TRBJ2-1; tentatively, D is TRBD1 or TRBD2 (5 bases each). The CDR3 extends over 16 amino acids. The V and J ends lost 0 bases and 6 bases respectively, with 15 bases between them. Germline values: CDR1 MDHEN, CDR2 SYDVKM. CDR3 sequence (DNA): TGTGCCAGCAGTTTATGGGAAACCTGGGGGTCCAATGAGCAGTTCTTC. This encodes CASSLWETWGSNEQFF.

The chain recombines TRBV14 with TRBJ2-1; 7 bases match TRBD2. V gave up 0 bases and J gave up 4 bases; unmatched junction bases: 6. Germline lookup yields CDR1 SGHDN and CDR2 FVKESK. The CDR3 loop spans 16 amino acids. The CDR3 DNA reads as TGTGCCAGCAGCCAAGATGGTAGCGGGCTTTACAATGAGCAGTTCTTC. It is translated as CASSQDGSGLYNEQFF.

The V call is TRBV5-1, the J call TRBJ2-3; the D gene is possibly TRBD2 (5 bases). CDR3 size: 15 residues. V dropped 4 bases and J dropped 3 bases, with 15 bases sitting between them. Germline loops: CDR1 SGHRS, CDR2 YFSETQ. CDR3 loop: CASSTTGMRTDTQYF. In DNA form, the CDR3 reads TGCGCCAGCAGCACAACCGGGATGAGGACAGATACGCAGTATTTT. Full variable domain (rest looked up from reference TRBV5-1 and TRBJ2-3): KAGVTQTPRYLIKTRGQQVTLSCSPISGHRSVSWYQQTPGQGLQFLFEYFSETQRNKGNFPGRFSGRQFSNSRSEMNVSTLELGDSALYLCASSTTGMRTDTQYFGPGTRLTVL.

A single count supports this clone. V is TRBV11-2 and J is TRBJ1-4; TRBD1 aligns across 7 bases. The CDR3 runs to 16 residues. Germline loops: CDR1 SGHAT, CDR2 FQNNGV. V lost 0 bases and J lost 11; bases outside the gene matches: 12. The DNA of the CDR3 is TGTGCCAGCAGCTTAGAGAGGGACAGCCTGCTCGTGAAACTGTTTTTT. Residues: CASSLERDSLLVKLFF.

This chain joins TRBV18 and TRBJ2-7; either TRBD1 or TRBD2 may supply D (5 bases each). V was shortened by 6 bases and J by 1 base, with 13 bases between the two germline ends. Looked up from germline, CDR1 is KGHSH and CDR2 is LQKENI. The CDR3 sequence is 14 residues long. CDR3 amino acids: CASSLVEGSYEQYF. The CDR3 DNA reads TGTGCCAGCTCCCTAGTCGAGGGGTCCTACGAGCAGTACTTC. Full variable domain (rest looked up from reference TRBV18 and TRBJ2-7): NAGVMQNPRHLVRRRGQEARLRCSPMKGHSHVYWYRQLPEEGLKFMVYLQKENIIDESGMPKERFSAEFPKEGPSILRIQQVVRGDSAAYFCASSLVEGSYEQYFGPGTRLTVT.

The rearrangement joins TRBV28 to TRBJ2-7, with D unresolved. Germline values: CDR1 MDHEN, CDR2 SYDVKM. The V end lost 5 bases, the J end lost 2 bases, and 4 bases lay between the germline ends. The CDR3 is made up of 11 amino acids. CDR3 in DNA: TGTGCCAGCAGTCAGCCCTACGAGCAGTACTTC. Translation: CASSQPYEQYF. Supplemented by reference TRBV28 and TRBJ2-7, the full variable domain reads DVKVTQSSRYLVKRTGEKVFLECVQDMDHENMFWYRQDPGLGLRLIYFSYDVKMKEKGDIPEGYSVSREKKERFSLILESASTNQTSMYLCASSQPYEQYFGPGTRLTVT.

The chain employs TRBV28 and TRBJ1-3; 8 bases are a match to TRBD1. This CDR3 comprises 15 residues. Germline lookup yields CDR1 MDHEN and CDR2 SYDVKM. The junction had 6 bases not matched to a gene; V was cut back by 6 bases and J by 2 bases. CDR3 amino acids: CASRSTGGAGNTIYF. The CDR3 nucleotides read TGTGCCAGCAGGTCTACAGGGGGGGCTGGAAACACCATATATTTT.

The chain has TRBV19 and TRBJ2-2, with 14 bases that match TRBD2. The junction had 7 bases not matched to a gene; V was cut back by 1 base and J by 6 bases. CDR1 is LNHDA, CDR2 SQIVND, per germline (reference sequence). The CDR3 contains 18 residues. The CDR3 region has the DNA TGTGCCAGTAGTATAGGGGGGGGACTAGCGGGAGTAGCCGGGGAGCTGTTTTTT. Translating gives CASSIGGGLAGVAGELFF.

This sequence joins TRBV27 and TRBJ2-7, with a tentative D call TRBD2 (6 bases). In germline, CDR1 is MNHEY, CDR2 SMNVEV (reference sequence). Between the trimmed V and J ends, which lost 6 bases and 2 bases, there was a span of 20 bases. This CDR3 has 16 residues. The CDR3 DNA sequence: TGTGCCAGCAGCCCAACTCTATCTAGCGCCGCCTACGAGCAGTACTTC. Its protein is CASSPTLSSAAYEQYF.

The chain joins TRBV27 to TRBJ1-2; TRBD1 matches at 8 bases. Trimming at V came to 4 bases and at J to 4 bases, leaving 2 bases not matched to a gene. CDR1 and CDR2 (germline): MNHEY, SMNVEV (reference sequence). This CDR3 contains 13 residues. In DNA form, the CDR3 reads TGTGCCAGCAGTTCCACAGGGGGCTATGGCTACACCTTC. Residues: CASSSTGGYGYTF.

J is TRBJ2-7 and V is TRBV28, with D unresolved. CDR3 size: 12 residues. Per germline, CDR1 MDHEN and CDR2 SYDVKM. V was clipped by 8 bases and J by 0 bases, with 8 bases between them. The DNA of the CDR3 is TGTGCCAGCCGCCCTACCTCCTACGAGCAGTACTTC. It encodes CASRPTSYEQYF.

The CDR3 DNA is TGTGCCAGCAGCTTGGCCGGGGGCAGAATTAACACCGGGGAGCTGTTTTTT. It encodes CASSLAGGRINTGELFF. The V call is TRBV5-4, the J call TRBJ2-2, with D perhaps being TRBD1 or TRBD2 (6 bases each). V dropped 0 bases and J dropped 2 bases, with 14 bases sitting between them. The CDR3 sequence is 17 residues long. The V gene's germline CDR1 is SGHNT and CDR2 YYREEE (reference sequence).

V usage is TRBV19 and J usage is TRBJ1-1, with TRBD1 as a possible D gene (6 bases). Germline CDR1 and CDR2: LNHDA and SQIVND (reference sequence). Between the trimmed V and J ends, which lost 7 bases and 1 base, there was a span of 16 bases. This CDR3 region has 15 residues. CDR3 in DNA: TGTGCCAGTAAACTGGGGGCGAGCGGGAACACTGAAGCTTTCTTT. It encodes CASKLGASGNTEAFF.

This clone was counted only a few times. The genes are TRBV9 and TRBJ2-3, with 12 positions matching TRBD1. Germline V lookup: CDR1 SGDLS, CDR2 YYNGEE. Germline trimming cut 2 bases from V and 5 bases from J; bases unmatched to any gene: 6. The CDR3 extends over 16 amino acids. The chain's CDR3 is CASSVMGQGAGDTQYF. As DNA, the CDR3 is TGTGCCAGCAGCGTTATGGGACAGGGGGCGGGAGATACGCAGTATTTT. Filled out from reference TRBV9 and TRBJ2-3, the complete variable domain reads DSGVTQTPKHLITATGQRVTLRCSPRSGDLSVYWYQQSLDQGLQFLIQYYNGEERAKGNILERFSAQQFPDLHSELNLSSLELGDSALYFCASSVMGQGAGDTQYFGPGTRLTVL.